The clone carrying this T cell receptor beta chain was counted between two and nine times. As yet, its antigen is unknown. This sample is part of a study of T cells in Graves' hyperthyroidism and ophthalmopathy. Amplification targeted TCR beta CDR3 regions from RNA transcripts. First-round RT-PCR with HTBI primers amplified the TCR CDR3 region. TCRdb ran MiXCR on the multiplex PCR reads and lists one entry per CDR3 protein. The sample includes approximately 600,000 distinct CDR3 sequences, roughly 17% of them seen just once. Stable disease denoted Graves' hyperthyroidism without ophthalmopathy progression within 18 months. It was uncontrolled infection, other autoimmune disease, pregnancy or lactation that excluded patients. The authors obtained PBMCs from over 8.5 ml of fresh peripheral blood. Overall study results and limits: A model of 13 V-J features distinguished ophthalmopathy from stable hyperthyroidism.

The germline V gene encodes CDR1 MDHEN and CDR2 SYDVKM. Deletions cut 3 bases from V and 15 bases from J, with 15 bases between. The CDR3 has 12 residues. The V gene is TRBV28, the J gene TRBJ2-1, with D possibly matching TRBD2 (6 bases). Sequencing was carried out using blood. The TCR was taken from a woman in her twenties or thirties with Graves' hyperthyroidism. CDR3 coding DNA: TGTGCCAGCAGTTTGGTGGGGCGGAGGGGGTTCTTC. This sequence encodes CASSLVGRRGFF.